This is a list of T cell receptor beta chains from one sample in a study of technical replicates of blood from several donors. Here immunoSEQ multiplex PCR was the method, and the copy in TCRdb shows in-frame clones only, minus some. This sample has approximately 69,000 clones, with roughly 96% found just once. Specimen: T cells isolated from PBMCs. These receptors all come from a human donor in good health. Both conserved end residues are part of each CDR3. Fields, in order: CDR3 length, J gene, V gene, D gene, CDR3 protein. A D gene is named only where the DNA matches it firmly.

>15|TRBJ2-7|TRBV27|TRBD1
CASSSQDRRTYEQYF
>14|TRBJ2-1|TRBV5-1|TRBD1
CASRGQASYNEQFF
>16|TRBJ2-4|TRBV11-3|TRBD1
CASSFRQGSGMNIQYF
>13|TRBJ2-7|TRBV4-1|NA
CASSLLSSYEQYF
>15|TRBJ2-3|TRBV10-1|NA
CASSKTGMGTDTQYF
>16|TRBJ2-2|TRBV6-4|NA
CASSDSSTVSTGELFF
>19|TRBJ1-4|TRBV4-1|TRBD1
CASSQTPGQGRIFDEKLFF
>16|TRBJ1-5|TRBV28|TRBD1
CASTPLVDRLNQPQHF
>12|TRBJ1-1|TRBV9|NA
CASSVVRAEAFF
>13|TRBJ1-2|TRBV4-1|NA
CASSQETVYGYTF
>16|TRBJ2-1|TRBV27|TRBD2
CASSLLAGSSYNEQFF
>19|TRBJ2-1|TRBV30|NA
CAWSGGTGTTTSSYNEQFF
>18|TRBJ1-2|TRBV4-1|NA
CASSSRDSNYFSNYGYTF
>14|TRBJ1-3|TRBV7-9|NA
CASSLAGRGNTIYF
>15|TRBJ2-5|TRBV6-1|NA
CASSEARGSKETQYF
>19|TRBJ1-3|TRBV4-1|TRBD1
CASHAWKETGGASGNTIYF
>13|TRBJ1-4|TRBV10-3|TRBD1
CAISESRGEKLFF
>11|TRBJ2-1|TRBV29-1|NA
CSVGLHNEQFF
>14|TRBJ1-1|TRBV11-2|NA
CASSLRVVNTEAFF
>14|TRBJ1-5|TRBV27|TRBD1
CASRTTGGYQPQHF
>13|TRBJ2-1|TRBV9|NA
CASSVGQANEQFF
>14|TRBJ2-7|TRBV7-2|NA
CASSLGGSEYEQYF
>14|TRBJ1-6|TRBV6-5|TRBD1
CASSRTGAESPLHF
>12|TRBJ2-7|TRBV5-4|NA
CASSLEAYEQYF
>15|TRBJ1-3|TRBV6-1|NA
CAGGAASRFGNTIYF
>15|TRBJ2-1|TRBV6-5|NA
CASRAEGRSYNEQFF